Listed below are T cell receptor beta chains from one sample, sequenced in a study of Graves' ophthalmopathy and Graves' hyperthyroidism. TCRdb recomputed calls from the multiplex PCR reads with MiXCR, one row per CDR3 protein. The profile shows about 620,000 distinct CDR3 sequences, roughly 20% of them singletons. The material sequenced was peripheral blood. These receptors came from a woman aged 18 to 35 with stable Graves' hyperthyroidism. Some clones in this sample may be carry-over from other donors' samples. Each CDR3 is given with its conserved first and last residue. Fields, in order: J gene, D gene, clone size, V gene, CDR3 DNA, CDR3 protein. The D gene is left open where the match is weak. Rows give clone size only sometimes, using once, few, many, or a class for an expanded clone.

J: TRBJ2-2
D: .
size: many
V: TRBV6-5
DNA: TGTGCCAGCAGTTACTCTCGGACATCCACCGGGGAGCTGTTTTTT
CDR3: CASSYSRTSTGELFF

J: TRBJ2-7
D: .
size: .
V: TRBV30
DNA: TGTGCCTGGAAGGGGCTCTACGAGCAGTACTTC
CDR3: CAWKGLYEQYF

J: TRBJ2-7
D: .
size: .
V: TRBV20-1
DNA: TGCAGTGCTAGACGTACCCTTTCCTACGAGCAGTACTTC
CDR3: CSARRTLSYEQYF

J: TRBJ1-5
D: .
size: many
V: TRBV9
DNA: TGTGCCAGCAGCGTAGCTGTAGGATCCAATCAGCCCCAGCATTTT
CDR3: CASSVAVGSNQPQHF

J: TRBJ2-7
D: TRBD1
size: .
V: TRBV29-1
DNA: TGCAGCGTTGTGCAGGGGGACAGGGGCGTTTACGAGCAGTACTTC
CDR3: CSVVQGDRGVYEQYF

J: TRBJ2-3
D: TRBD2
size: .
V: TRBV10-1
DNA: TGCGCCAGGGCGACTAGCGGGAGAGGGGATACGCAGTATTTT
CDR3: CARATSGRGDTQYF

J: TRBJ1-1
D: .
size: many
V: TRBV30
DNA: TGTGCCTGGAGTGTATTGGGCAAGAACACTGAAGCTTTCTTT
CDR3: CAWSVLGKNTEAFF

J: TRBJ2-7
D: TRBD2
size: few
V: TRBV5-1
DNA: TGCGCCAGCAGCCTTAGCGGGGGGAACTCCTACGAGCAGTACTTC
CDR3: CASSLSGGNSYEQYF

J: TRBJ1-1
D: .
size: many
V: TRBV28
DNA: TGTGCCAGCAGGGACCGGGACTACACTGAAGCTTTCTTT
CDR3: CASRDRDYTEAFF

J: TRBJ2-2
D: .
size: many
V: TRBV20-1
DNA: TGCAGTGCTAGAGAGACCGGGACATCTTACACCGGGGAGCTGTTTTTT
CDR3: CSARETGTSYTGELFF

J: TRBJ2-7
D: TRBD1
size: few
V: TRBV6-1
DNA: TGTGCCAGCAGCCCAGGACAGGGTCCCAAGCAGTACTTC
CDR3: CASSPGQGPKQYF

J: TRBJ2-2
D: .
size: .
V: TRBV24-1
DNA: TGTGCCACCAGGGACCGGGTAAACACCGGGGAGCTGTGGTTT
CDR3: CATRDRVNTGELWF

J: TRBJ2-6
D: .
size: many
V: TRBV6-1
DNA: TGTGCCAGCACGTGGGGATCTGGGGCCAACGTCCTGACTTTC
CDR3: CASTWGSGANVLTF

J: TRBJ1-6
D: .
size: many
V: TRBV5-1
DNA: TGCGCCAGCAGCTTGGACCCTCCAGGTTCACCCCTCCACTTT
CDR3: CASSLDPPGSPLHF

J: TRBJ2-7
D: TRBD1
size: many
V: TRBV4-1
DNA: TGCGCCAGCAGCCAGATCCCCGGGACAGGGGGCTACGAGCAGTACTTC
CDR3: CASSQIPGTGGYEQYF

J: TRBJ2-2
D: .
size: many
V: TRBV27
DNA: TGTGCCAGCAGTTCGACAGCCAGCACCGGGGAGCTGTTTTTT
CDR3: CASSSTASTGELFF

J: TRBJ2-7
D: .
size: many
V: TRBV28
DNA: TGTGCCAGCAGGCGGGGTCCCCCCTACGAGCAGTACTTC
CDR3: CASRRGPPYEQYF

J: TRBJ1-1
D: .
size: many
V: TRBV18
DNA: TGTGCCAGCTCAGCCACCGCGGGGCGGAATACTGAAGCTTTCTTT
CDR3: CASSATAGRNTEAFF

J: TRBJ2-5
D: .
size: .
V: TRBV5-4
DNA: TGTGCCAGCACCTGGGACGATGGTCAGGACTGGAATGAAGAGACCCAGTACTTC
CDR3: CASTWDDGQDWNEETQYF

J: TRBJ2-5
D: .
size: few
V: TRBV2
DNA: TGTGCCAGCTTGACTGGGACACTTCAAGAGACCCAGTACTTC
CDR3: CASLTGTLQETQYF

J: TRBJ1-1
D: TRBD1
size: .
V: TRBV10-3
DNA: TGTGCCATCAGTGAGTTCGGACAGGATACTAAAGCTTTTTTT
CDR3: CAISEFGQDTKAFF

J: TRBJ1-5
D: .
size: many
V: TRBV12-5
DNA: TGTGCTAGTGGTTTGGTCCTCGGACAGCAGGTAAATCAGCCCCAGCATTTT
CDR3: CASGLVLGQQVNQPQHF

J: TRBJ2-2
D: .
size: .
V: TRBV30
DNA: TGTGCCTGGAGTGTACAAGGGGTTGGGGAGCTGTTTTTT
CDR3: CAWSVQGVGELFF

J: TRBJ1-3
D: .
size: many
V: TRBV6-5
DNA: TGTGCCAGCAGGAGGGGCGCTGGAAACACCATATATTTT
CDR3: CASRRGAGNTIYF

J: TRBJ1-2
D: TRBD1
size: many
V: TRBV6-5
DNA: TGTGCCAGCAGTAGGACGGGACAGGGAAGAGACTATGGCTACACCTTC
CDR3: CASSRTGQGRDYGYTF

J: TRBJ2-2
D: .
size: many
V: TRBV5-1
DNA: TGCGCCAGCAGCTTGGGCGTTGGGACGTTTTCCGGGGAGCTGTTTTTT
CDR3: CASSLGVGTFSGELFF

J: TRBJ2-5
D: TRBD1
size: many
V: TRBV6-5
DNA: TGTGCCAGCAGTCCCGGGACAGGCTCTGGTCGAGAGACCCAGTACTTC
CDR3: CASSPGTGSGRETQYF

J: TRBJ1-6
D: .
size: .
V: TRBV25-1
DNA: TGTGCCAGCAGTCCACGGGAGCAGGGAGGGAATTCACCCCTCCACTTT
CDR3: CASSPREQGGNSPLHF

J: TRBJ1-1
D: .
size: .
V: TRBV6-5
DNA: TGTGCCAGCAGTTACTCGCTGGGCGGGGGCGCGACCACTGAAGCTTTCTTT
CDR3: CASSYSLGGGATTEAFF

J: TRBJ2-7
D: TRBD2
size: many
V: TRBV5-1
DNA: TGCGCCAGCAGCTTGGAACTAGCTAGCGGGAATTACGAGCAGTACTTC
CDR3: CASSLELASGNYEQYF

J: TRBJ2-4
D: .
size: many
V: TRBV10-3
DNA: TGTGCCATCAGTGAGGGAAGTCGTAGTGGGAACATTCAGTACTTC
CDR3: CAISEGSRSGNIQYF

J: TRBJ1-1
D: .
size: few
V: TRBV3-1
DNA: TGTGCCAGCAAATCCCATGACAGTGTTGGCACTGAAGCTTTCTTT
CDR3: CASKSHDSVGTEAFF

J: TRBJ1-1
D: .
size: .
V: TRBV28
DNA: TGTGCCACCCATGGGGGGGGTGAAGCTTTCTTT
CDR3: CATHGGGEAFF

J: TRBJ1-5
D: .
size: many
V: TRBV6-5
DNA: TGTGCCAGCAGTTCGGGGAGCAATCAGCCCCAGCATTTT
CDR3: CASSSGSNQPQHF

J: TRBJ1-6
D: .
size: .
V: TRBV20-1
DNA: TGCAGTGCTAGAGATAAGTTGGACACTTATAATTCACCCCTCCACTTT
CDR3: CSARDKLDTYNSPLHF

J: TRBJ2-7
D: TRBD1
size: many
V: TRBV5-1
DNA: TGCGCCAGCAGCGGCCGGACAGGGGGCATCAACGAGCAGTACTTC
CDR3: CASSGRTGGINEQYF

J: TRBJ1-1
D: TRBD1
size: .
V: TRBV11-2
DNA: TGTGCCAGCATCCGAAGGAGAGGGACAGAGGAAGCTTTCTTT
CDR3: CASIRRRGTEEAFF

J: TRBJ2-7
D: TRBD2
size: many
V: TRBV7-3
DNA: TGTGCCAGCAGCTTAAACCCGACTAGCGGAATCTACGAGCAGTACTTC
CDR3: CASSLNPTSGIYEQYF

J: TRBJ1-6
D: TRBD1
size: many
V: TRBV27
DNA: TGTGCCAGCAGTTTAGATGCGACAGGGTATTCACCCCTCCACTTT
CDR3: CASSLDATGYSPLHF

J: TRBJ1-2
D: TRBD1
size: few
V: TRBV6-1
DNA: TGTGCCAGCAGTGAAAGAGACAGGGGGAGGAACTATGGCTACACCTTC
CDR3: CASSERDRGRNYGYTF

J: TRBJ2-2
D: TRBD2
size: many
V: TRBV12-3/TRBV12-4
DNA: TGTGCCAGCAGTTTCGCCAGCGGGGGGGCCAACGGGGAGCTGTTTTTT
CDR3: CASSFASGGANGELFF

J: TRBJ1-1
D: .
size: .
V: TRBV5-1
DNA: TGCGCCAGCAGCCCCTCGTGGGGTAACACTGAAGCTTTCTTT
CDR3: CASSPSWGNTEAFF

J: TRBJ1-2
D: .
size: .
V: TRBV28
DNA: TGTGCCAGCAGTACACGACAGAGCCGTGGCTACACCTTC
CDR3: CASSTRQSRGYTF

J: TRBJ1-5
D: TRBD1
size: .
V: TRBV11-2
DNA: TGTGCCAGCAGCTTAGGAGACAGGGGGGAATGGGTCAATCAGCCCCAGCATTTT
CDR3: CASSLGDRGEWVNQPQHF

J: TRBJ1-6
D: .
size: .
V: TRBV7-2
DNA: TGTGCCAGCAGCTTACGGCTCGGGGAAGGCTCACCCCTCCACTTT
CDR3: CASSLRLGEGSPLHF

J: TRBJ2-5
D: .
size: once
V: TRBV6-1
DNA: TGTTCCAGCAGACGCGGAGGGGACCAGTACTTC
CDR3: CSSRRGGDQYF

J: TRBJ1-5
D: TRBD1
size: many
V: TRBV19
DNA: TGTGCCAGTAGTATGGACAGGGGAAGAAGCAATCAGCCCCAGCATTTT
CDR3: CASSMDRGRSNQPQHF

J: TRBJ2-5
D: .
size: many
V: TRBV12-3/TRBV12-4
DNA: TGTGCCAGCAGCCCTTTTGGGGGGCGAGAGACCCAGTACTTC
CDR3: CASSPFGGRETQYF

J: TRBJ1-2
D: .
size: .
V: TRBV6-1
DNA: TGTGCCAGCAGCTCTGGGGGAGGGACTAAGGGCTACACCTTC
CDR3: CASSSGGGTKGYTF

J: TRBJ2-7
D: .
size: many
V: TRBV20-1
DNA: TGCAGTGGCGGGGCCTACGAGCAGTACTTC
CDR3: CSGGAYEQYF

J: TRBJ1-1
D: .
size: .
V: TRBV27
DNA: TGTGCCAGCAGACTGGGAGGGAGCACTGAAGCTTTCTTT
CDR3: CASRLGGSTEAFF

J: TRBJ1-5
D: .
size: .
V: TRBV4-3
DNA: TGCGCCAGCAGCCAAGATATCGGCAATCAGCCCCAGCATTTT
CDR3: CASSQDIGNQPQHF

J: TRBJ1-1
D: .
size: few
V: TRBV30
DNA: TGTGCCTGGAGTGTACACCCAATAGGAGGGAACACTGAAGCTTTCTTT
CDR3: CAWSVHPIGGNTEAFF

J: TRBJ2-7
D: TRBD2
size: .
V: TRBV15
DNA: TGTGCCACCAGCAGAGGCGGGACTAGATCCTACGAGCAGTACTTC
CDR3: CATSRGGTRSYEQYF

J: TRBJ2-5
D: .
size: .
V: TRBV11-2
DNA: TGTGCCAGCACCGATACAGGGTATCAAGAGACCCAGTACTTC
CDR3: CASTDTGYQETQYF

J: TRBJ1-3
D: .
size: many
V: TRBV6-5
DNA: TGTGCCAGCAGGGTGGCCCCTGGAAACACCATATATTTT
CDR3: CASRVAPGNTIYF

J: TRBJ2-7
D: TRBD1
size: many
V: TRBV27
DNA: TGTGCCAGCAGTTTCATTGACAGGGGCGAGCAGTACTTC
CDR3: CASSFIDRGEQYF